Listed below are T cell receptor beta chains from one sample, sequenced in a study of shared clonotypes between healthy human individuals. Using immunoSEQ multiplex PCR, the repertoire was profiled, and TCRdb retains in-frame clones only, with some absent. The table includes more than 2,000,000 clones, roughly 92% detected once. Input material: naive CD4+ T cells sorted from blood. These receptors all stem from a young man in good health. Both conserved end residues are part of each CDR3.

TRBV9	TRBJ2-7	CASSPKAGASYEQYF
TRBV2	TRBJ1-2	CASSEGGQGIRVRYGYTF
TRBV5-5	TRBJ2-5	CASSFRTGGYQETQYF
TRBV20-1	TRBJ2-3	CSANQVTQYF
TRBV13	TRBJ1-2	CASRAPASSYGYTF
TRBV25-1	TRBJ2-7	CASSEWTGHEQYF
TRBV7-8	TRBJ2-4	CASSATGVPKNIQYF
TRBV5-1	TRBJ1-3	CASSLLLNAGNTIYF
TRBV28	TRBJ2-3	CASRGAGGITDTQYF
TRBV5-1	TRBJ2-3	CASSPLGGLTDTQYF
TRBV7-2	TRBJ2-1	CASRPGGTGSNEQFF
TRBV10-1	TRBJ2-2	CASSVGSANTGELFF
TRBV29-1	TRBJ1-5	CSVGSGRGSNQPQHF
TRBV7-2	TRBJ2-7	CASSLAGGKSHEQYF
TRBV28	TRBJ2-7	CASSPRGEQYF
TRBV7-2	TRBJ2-1	CASSLDRNSYNEQFF
TRBV15	TRBJ2-2	CATSRGLAANTGELFF
TRBV30	TRBJ1-2	CALGGPGVGYTF
TRBV30	TRBJ2-1	CAWSQNNEQFF
TRBV25-1	TRBJ2-7	CASSERGTHYYEQYF
TRBV2	TRBJ1-1	CASTPSEGNTEAFF
TRBV15	TRBJ1-2	CATSRAGPRQAYGYTF
TRBV10-1	TRBJ1-4	CASSGEDNEKLFF
TRBV30	TRBJ2-3	CAWDGSLAASTDTQYF
TRBV7-2	TRBJ1-2	CASSLGNVGYGYTF
TRBV5-1	TRBJ2-7	CASSLIQGANEQYF
TRBV4-1	TRBJ1-4	CASSRRSTGINEKLFF
TRBV5-4	TRBJ2-1	CASSFFETGGYNEQFF
TRBV5-4	TRBJ2-5	CASSPWTGQETQYF
TRBV28	TRBJ2-5	CASSFLGKGEETQYF
TRBV5-1	TRBJ2-5	CASSSGKSQETQYF
TRBV27	TRBJ1-5	CASRTGTIGQPQHF
TRBV28	TRBJ1-5	CASSLSLGTGNQPQHF
TRBV30	TRBJ1-4	CAWSVPWGPNEKLFF
TRBV5-4	TRBJ2-3	CASSYRNTDTQYF
TRBV7-3	TRBJ2-1	CASSSGDPGRFNEQFF
TRBV5-1	TRBJ2-3	CASSLWAGAYTDTQYF
TRBV25-1	TRBJ2-3	CASSEYQGLAGYTDTQYF
TRBV5-1	TRBJ2-5	CASSPSLGHETQYF
TRBV30	TRBJ2-1	CAWSPFGAETYNEQFF
TRBV5-1	TRBJ2-3	CASSSGTGIANGDTQYF
TRBV7-2	TRBJ2-3	CASSSTGFADTQYF
TRBV7-2	TRBJ2-7	CASSLGGTTNTYEQYF
TRBV7-9	TRBJ1-2	CASSAWKGGYTF
TRBV6-5	TRBJ2-3	CASRSAGAGTDTQYF
TRBV7-2	TRBJ2-3	CASSLGLASDTQYF
TRBV10-3	TRBJ2-1	CAITPGQGNEQFF
TRBV10-3	TRBJ1-1	CAISDLLGDTEAFF
TRBV6-6	TRBJ2-3	CASSWVGETDTQYF
TRBV30	TRBJ1-1	CAWSVTGEAFF
TRBV5-1	TRBJ2-7	CASSLAPGQGAYEQYF
TRBV11-2	TRBJ2-7	CASAWDAPYEQYF
TRBV2	TRBJ1-1	CASRRGVMNTEAFF